The 10 T cell receptor beta chains below all came from one sample that was sequenced in a study of shared clonotypes between healthy human individuals (dated by TCRdb to the early 2020s). Receptors were amplified or captured by the immunoSEQ multiplex PCR assay. TCRdb limited this immuneACCESS table to in-frame rearrangements with V and J called. A share of clones is missing; checked studies link under half to unresolved V genes, and the rest is unexplained. A total of over 1.4 million clones appear in this sample, roughly 96% of them only once. Clones ranked in the top ten supply roughly 1.2% of the sample. Sequences were obtained from naive CD4+ T cells sorted from blood. The cell subset or site label for this specimen denotes: CD45RA+ positively selected. The receptors derive from a man in his thirties or forties in good health.

The rearrangement uses TRBV5-1 and TRBJ1-1; possible D gene TRBD1, 5 bases. CDR3 length equals 15 residues. Per the germline V gene, CDR1 is SGHRS and CDR2 is YFSETQ. The ends were cut back, 0 bases at V and 4 bases at J, with 13 bases in the middle. In nucleotides, the CDR3 is TGCGCCAGCAGCTTGGATCCGTTCGGGGGCACTGAAGCTTTCTTT. Protein product: CASSLDPFGGTEAFF.

The V gene is TRBV6-5, the J gene TRBJ2-7, with D hard to call. Trimming shortened V by 5 bases and J by 3 bases, and 14 bases separated the two germline ends. Germline lookup yields CDR1 MNHEY and CDR2 SVGAGI. There are 14 residues in the CDR3. For the CDR3, the DNA is TGTGCCAGCAGTACCCCGGGTCCGAACTACGAGCAGTACTTC. This gives the protein CASSTPGPNYEQYF.

The gene calls are TRBV29-1 and TRBJ2-7, with D tentatively TRBD2 (5 bases). The germline V gene encodes CDR1 SQVTM and CDR2 ANQGSEA. The CDR3 loop spans 14 amino acids. Deletions cut 6 bases from V and 0 bases from J, with 15 bases between. The CDR3 sequence is CSVARGGPSYEQYF. In DNA form, the CDR3 reads TGCAGCGTGGCAAGAGGAGGTCCCTCCTACGAGCAGTACTTC.

The chain is built from TRBV11-3 and TRBJ2-1, with 7 nucleotides matching TRBD1. In germline, CDR1 is SGHNT, CDR2 YENEEA. The CDR3 covers 14 residues. V lost 3 bases to trimming and J lost 6 bases; unmatched junction nucleotides: 5. The CDR3 loop is CASSFSQGTNEQFF. The CDR3 bases are TGTGCCAGCAGCTTCTCACAGGGGACCAATGAGCAGTTCTTC.

The genes are TRBV19 and TRBJ2-1, with 10 bases aligning to TRBD2. The germline V gene encodes CDR1 LNHDA and CDR2 SQIVND (reference sequence). J lost 6 bases, V lost 3 bases, and 5 bases had no gene match. The CDR3 loop spans 15 amino acids. As DNA, the CDR3 is TGTGCCAGTAGTATTCTAGCGGGAGTATCCAATGAGCAGTTCTTC. Its translation is CASSILAGVSNEQFF.

The chain links TRBV28 to TRBJ2-7; unclear D gene. The length of the CDR3 is 13 residues. V was pared by 2 bases and J by 5 bases, with 10 bases between. Germline CDR1 reads MDHEN; CDR2 reads SYDVKM. The CDR3, as DNA: TGTGCCAGCAGTTTAAAGGGAATTAACGAGCAGTACTTC. Its translation: CASSLKGINEQYF.

The chain combines TRBV9 with TRBJ2-1, with D possibly TRBD2 on 5 matching bases. Germline V gives CDR1 SGDLS, CDR2 YYNGEE. V was pared by 0 bases and J by 4 bases, with 17 bases between. The CDR3 is 17 amino acids. CDR3 sequence reads: CASSVAANGIPYNEQFF. CDR3 bases: TGTGCCAGCAGCGTAGCGGCTAACGGGATCCCGTACAATGAGCAGTTCTTC.

This rearrangement joins TRBV2 to TRBJ2-7, with no clear D. The germline V gene encodes CDR1 SNHLY and CDR2 FYNNEI. V was pared by 5 bases and J by 5 bases, with 10 bases between. This CDR3 region has 12 residues. The CDR3 reads CASSYYSNEQYF. The CDR3 DNA reads as TGTGCCAGCAGTTATTATAGTAACGAGCAGTACTTC. Combining the CDR3 with reference TRBV2 and TRBJ2-7 gives the whole variable domain EPEVTQTPSHQVTQMGQEVILRCVPISNHLYFYWYRQILGQKVEFLVSFYNNEISEKSEIFDDQFSVERPDGSNFTLKIRSTKLEDSAMYFCASSYYSNEQYFGPGTRLTVT.

The chain joins TRBV19 to TRBJ2-6, with TRBD1 identical over 8 bases. The CDR3 runs 16 residues. Germline loops: CDR1 LNHDA, CDR2 SQIVND (reference sequence). The V and J ends lost 7 bases and 3 bases, in that order; junction bases with no gene match: 8. The CDR3 nucleotides are TGTGCCAGTAACAAACCCAGGGGGCTTGGGGCCAACGTCCTGACTTTC. The encoded protein is CASNKPRGLGANVLTF. The full variable domain, its missing parts supplied by reference TRBV19 and TRBJ2-6, is DGGITQSPKYLFRKEGQNVTLSCEQNLNHDAMYWYRQDPGQGLRLIYYSQIVNDFQKGDIAEGYSVSREKKESFPLTVTSAQKNPTAFYLCASNKPRGLGANVLTFGAGSRLTVL.

CDR3 DNA: TGTGCCAGCAGGGGGACTAGCGGAATCCCCCCAGATACGCAGTATTTT. Protein: CASRGTSGIPPDTQYF. This chain uses TRBV2 with TRBJ2-3; 11 positions match TRBD2. The CDR3 runs 16 residues. J gave up 4 bases and V 6 bases, and 9 bases lay outside the gene matches. The germline gives CDR1 SNHLY, CDR2 FYNNEI.